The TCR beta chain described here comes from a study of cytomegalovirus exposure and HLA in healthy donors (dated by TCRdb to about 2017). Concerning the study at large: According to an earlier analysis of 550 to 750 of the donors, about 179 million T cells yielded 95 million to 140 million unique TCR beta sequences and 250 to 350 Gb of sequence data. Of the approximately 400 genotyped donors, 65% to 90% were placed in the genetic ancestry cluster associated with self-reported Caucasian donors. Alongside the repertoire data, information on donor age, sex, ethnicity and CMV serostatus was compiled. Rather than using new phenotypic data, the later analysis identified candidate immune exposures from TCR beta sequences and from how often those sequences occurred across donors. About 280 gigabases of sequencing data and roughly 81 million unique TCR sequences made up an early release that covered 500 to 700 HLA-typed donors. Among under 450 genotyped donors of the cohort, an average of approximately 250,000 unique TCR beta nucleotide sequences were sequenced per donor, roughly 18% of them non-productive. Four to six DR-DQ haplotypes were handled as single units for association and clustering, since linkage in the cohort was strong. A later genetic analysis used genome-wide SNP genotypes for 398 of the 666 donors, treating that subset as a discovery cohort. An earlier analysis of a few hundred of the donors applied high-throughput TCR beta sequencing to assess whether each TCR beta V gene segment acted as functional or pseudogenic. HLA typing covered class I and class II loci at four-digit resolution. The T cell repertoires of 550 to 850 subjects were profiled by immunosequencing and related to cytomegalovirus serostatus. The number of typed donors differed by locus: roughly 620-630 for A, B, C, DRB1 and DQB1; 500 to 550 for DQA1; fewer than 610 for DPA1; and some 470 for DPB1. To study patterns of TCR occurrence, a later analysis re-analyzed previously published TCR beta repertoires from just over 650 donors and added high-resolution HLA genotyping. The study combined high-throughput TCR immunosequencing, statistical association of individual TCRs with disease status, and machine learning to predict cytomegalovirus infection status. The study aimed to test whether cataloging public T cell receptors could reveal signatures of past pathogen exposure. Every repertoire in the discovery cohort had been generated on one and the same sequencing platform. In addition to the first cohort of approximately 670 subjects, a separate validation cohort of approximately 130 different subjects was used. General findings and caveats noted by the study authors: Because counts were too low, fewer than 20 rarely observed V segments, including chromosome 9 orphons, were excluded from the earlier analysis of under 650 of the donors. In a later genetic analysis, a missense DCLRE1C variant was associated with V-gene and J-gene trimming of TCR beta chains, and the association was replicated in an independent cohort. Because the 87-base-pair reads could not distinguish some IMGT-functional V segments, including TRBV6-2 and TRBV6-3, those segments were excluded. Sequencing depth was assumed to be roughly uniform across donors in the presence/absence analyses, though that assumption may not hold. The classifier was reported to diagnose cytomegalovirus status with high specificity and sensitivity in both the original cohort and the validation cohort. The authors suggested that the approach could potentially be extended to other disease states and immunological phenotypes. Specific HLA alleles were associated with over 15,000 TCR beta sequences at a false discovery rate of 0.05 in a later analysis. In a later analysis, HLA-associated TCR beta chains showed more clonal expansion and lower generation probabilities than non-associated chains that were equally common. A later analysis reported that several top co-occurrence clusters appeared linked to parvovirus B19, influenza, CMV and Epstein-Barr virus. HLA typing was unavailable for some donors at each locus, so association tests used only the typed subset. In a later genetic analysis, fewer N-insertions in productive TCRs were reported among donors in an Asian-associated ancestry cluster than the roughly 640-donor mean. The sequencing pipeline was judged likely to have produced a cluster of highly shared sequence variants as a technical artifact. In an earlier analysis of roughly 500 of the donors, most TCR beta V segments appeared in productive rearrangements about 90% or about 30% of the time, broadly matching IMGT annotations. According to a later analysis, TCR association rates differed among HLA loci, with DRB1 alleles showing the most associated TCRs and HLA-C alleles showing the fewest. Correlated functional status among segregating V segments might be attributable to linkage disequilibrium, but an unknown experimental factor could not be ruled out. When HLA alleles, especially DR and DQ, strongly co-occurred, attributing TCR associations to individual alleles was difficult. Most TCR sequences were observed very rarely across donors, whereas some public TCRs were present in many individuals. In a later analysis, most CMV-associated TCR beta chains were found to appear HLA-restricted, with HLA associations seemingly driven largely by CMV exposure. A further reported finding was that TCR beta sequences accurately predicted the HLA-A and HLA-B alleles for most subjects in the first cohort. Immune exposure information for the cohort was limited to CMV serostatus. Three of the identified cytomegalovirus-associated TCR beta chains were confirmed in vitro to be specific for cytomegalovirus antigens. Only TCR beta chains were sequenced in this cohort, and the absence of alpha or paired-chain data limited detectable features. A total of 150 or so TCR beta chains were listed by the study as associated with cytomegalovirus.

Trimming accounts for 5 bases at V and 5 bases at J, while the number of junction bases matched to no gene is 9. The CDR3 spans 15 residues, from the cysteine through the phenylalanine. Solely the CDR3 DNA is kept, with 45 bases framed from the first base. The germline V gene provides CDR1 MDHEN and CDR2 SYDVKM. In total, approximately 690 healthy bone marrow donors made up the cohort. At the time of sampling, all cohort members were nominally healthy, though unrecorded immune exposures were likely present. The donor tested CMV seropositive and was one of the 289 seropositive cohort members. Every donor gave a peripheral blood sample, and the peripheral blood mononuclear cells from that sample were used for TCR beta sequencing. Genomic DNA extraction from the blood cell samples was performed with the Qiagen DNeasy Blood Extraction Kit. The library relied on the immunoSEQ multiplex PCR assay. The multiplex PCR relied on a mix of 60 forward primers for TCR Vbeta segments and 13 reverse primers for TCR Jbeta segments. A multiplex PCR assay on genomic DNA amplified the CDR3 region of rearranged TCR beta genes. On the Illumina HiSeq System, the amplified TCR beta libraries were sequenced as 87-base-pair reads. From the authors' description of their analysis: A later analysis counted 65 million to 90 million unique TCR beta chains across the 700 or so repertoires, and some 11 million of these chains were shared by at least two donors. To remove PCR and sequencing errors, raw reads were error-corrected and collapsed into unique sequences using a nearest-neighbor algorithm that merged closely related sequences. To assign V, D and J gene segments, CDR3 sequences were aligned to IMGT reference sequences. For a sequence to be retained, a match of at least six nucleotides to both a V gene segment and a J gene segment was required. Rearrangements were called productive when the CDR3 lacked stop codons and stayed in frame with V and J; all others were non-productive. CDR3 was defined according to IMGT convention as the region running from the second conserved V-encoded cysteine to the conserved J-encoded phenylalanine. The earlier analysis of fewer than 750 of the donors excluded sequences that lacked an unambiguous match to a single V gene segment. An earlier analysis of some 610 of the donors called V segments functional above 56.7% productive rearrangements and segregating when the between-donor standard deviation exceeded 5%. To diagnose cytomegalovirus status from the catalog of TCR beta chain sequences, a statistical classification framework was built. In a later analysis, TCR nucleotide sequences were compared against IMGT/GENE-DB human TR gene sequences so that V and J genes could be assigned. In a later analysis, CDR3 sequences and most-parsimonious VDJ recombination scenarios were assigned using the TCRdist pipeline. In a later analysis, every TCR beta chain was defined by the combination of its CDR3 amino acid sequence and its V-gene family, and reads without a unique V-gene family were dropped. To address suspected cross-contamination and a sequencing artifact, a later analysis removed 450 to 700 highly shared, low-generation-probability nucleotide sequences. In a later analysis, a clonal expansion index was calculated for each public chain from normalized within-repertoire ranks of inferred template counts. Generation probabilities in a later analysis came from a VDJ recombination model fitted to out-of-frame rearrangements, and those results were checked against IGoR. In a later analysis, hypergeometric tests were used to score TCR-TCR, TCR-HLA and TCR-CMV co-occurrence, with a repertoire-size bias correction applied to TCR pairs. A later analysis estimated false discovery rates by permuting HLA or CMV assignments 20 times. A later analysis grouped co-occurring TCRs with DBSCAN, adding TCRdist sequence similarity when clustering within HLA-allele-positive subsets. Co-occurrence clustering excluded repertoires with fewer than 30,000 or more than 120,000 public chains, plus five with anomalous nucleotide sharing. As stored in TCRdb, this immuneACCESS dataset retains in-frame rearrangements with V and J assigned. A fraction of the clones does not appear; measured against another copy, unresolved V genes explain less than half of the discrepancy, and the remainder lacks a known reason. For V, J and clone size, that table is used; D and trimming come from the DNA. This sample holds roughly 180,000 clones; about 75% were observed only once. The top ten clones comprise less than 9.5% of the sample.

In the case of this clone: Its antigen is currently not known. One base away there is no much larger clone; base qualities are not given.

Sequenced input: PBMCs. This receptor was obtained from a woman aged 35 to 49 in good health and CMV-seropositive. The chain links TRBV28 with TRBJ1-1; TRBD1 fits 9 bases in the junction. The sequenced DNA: TGTGCCAGCAGTCCCCAGACAGGGGGAAGGACTGAAGCTTTCTTT. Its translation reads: CASSPQTGGRTEAFF.